These 12 T cell receptor beta chains share one sample of origin, sequenced in a study of T cells in Graves' hyperthyroidism and ophthalmopathy. TCR beta CDR3 sequences were amplified from RNA transcripts. TCR CDR3 underwent first-round RT-PCR with the HTBI primer set. Each CDR3 protein is one row after TCRdb ran MiXCR on the multiplex PCR reads. The sample carries tens of thousands of distinct CDR3 sequences, under 70% recorded once. Input material: blood. Receptor source: a woman in her sixties with Graves' ophthalmopathy.

V gene TRBV4-2 combines with J gene TRBJ1-4, with 11 bases lining up with TRBD1. CDR3 size: 16 residues. In germline, CDR1 is LGHNA, CDR2 YNFKEQ. The junction had 5 bases not matched to a gene; V was cut back by 0 bases and J by 8 bases. CDR3 region: CASSQDGGQGGEKLFF. DNA for the CDR3: TGTGCCAGCAGCCAAGATGGGGGACAGGGGGGAGAAAAACTGTTTTTT.

This clonotype was recorded once. The chain recombines TRBV11-1 with TRBJ2-1; TRBD1 aligns across 7 bases. The length of the CDR3 is 16 residues. V shed 1 base, J shed 3 bases, and the junction held 6 bases outside the gene matches. Germline V gene data show CDR1 as SGHAT and CDR2 as FQDESV (reference sequence). The chain's CDR3 is CASSLEGAGNYNEQFF. The CDR3 DNA is TGTGCCAGCAGCTTAGAGGGGGCAGGTAACTACAATGAGCAGTTCTTC.

The V call is TRBV5-1, the J call TRBJ1-2; 11 bases map to TRBD1. With 4 bases clipped from V and 9 bases from J, the junction kept 11 bases outside the gene matches. This CDR3 region has 15 residues. The V gene's germline CDR1 is SGHRS and CDR2 YFSETQ. CDR3 region: CASSGSWTGGGCYTF. Here the CDR3 DNA reads TGCGCCAGCAGCGGCTCCTGGACAGGGGGCGGTTGCTACACCTTC.

The CDR3 region has the DNA TGTGCCAGCGGCCGGACAGGGTCTGGTCAGCCCCAGCATTTT. It encodes CASGRTGSGQPQHF. J is TRBJ1-5 and V is TRBV9; 8 nucleotides align to TRBD1. The germline CDR1 and CDR2 sequences are SGDLS and YYNGEE. V was pared by 7 bases and J by 6 bases, with 9 bases of the junction left unmatched. The CDR3 has 14 residues.

This clonotype was seen only once. This chain joins TRBV6-4 and TRBJ2-3, with 9 bases that match TRBD2. CDR1 is MRHNA and CDR2 is SNTAGT in the germline V gene. The CDR3 consists of 14 residues. Losses at the gene ends were 3 bases for V and 3 bases for J; bases not matched to a gene: 1. DNA for the CDR3: TGTGCCAGCAGTGAGCGGGGGGGAACAGATACGCAGTATTTT. Translated, it gives CASSERGGTDTQYF.

By share, this clonotype ranks as medium-sized. The J gene is TRBJ2-1, the V gene TRBV10-2; 8 bases line up with TRBD2. Germline V lookup: CDR1 WSHSY, CDR2 SAAADI. There are 14 residues in the CDR3. Trimming cost V 3 bases and J 6 bases; bases outside gene matches: 4. As DNA, the CDR3 is TGCGCCAGCAGTGAAGCGGGAGTTGGCAATGAGCAGTTCTTC. It is translated as CASSEAGVGNEQFF.

This clonotype was counted at least ten times. The rearrangement uses TRBV7-3 and TRBJ2-2, with 7 bases identical to TRBD2. Trimming at V came to 5 bases and at J to 5 bases, leaving 8 bases not matched to a gene. The germline V gene has CDR1 SGHTA and CDR2 FQGTGA. This CDR3 has 15 amino acids. CDR3 in amino acids: CASSAGRPGTGELFF. DNA for the CDR3: TGTGCCAGCAGCGCCGGGAGGCCGGGAACCGGGGAGCTGTTTTTT.

Points on this clonotype: The junction does not match germline at one end; this may be a read error. The chain has TRBV19 and TRBJ2-7; D is undetermined. The CDR3 consists of 16 residues. Germline CDR1 LNHDA, CDR2 SQIVND (reference sequence). Here the CDR3 DNA reads TGTACCAGTAGTAAAGCCACTGAACCAGGAAGCTACGAGCAGTACTTC. Translation: CTSSKATEPGSYEQYF.

The chain is built from TRBV29-1 and TRBJ2-7; D is tentatively TRBD1 or TRBD2 (5 bases each). This CDR3 is 15 amino acids long. CDR1 is SQVTM, CDR2 ANQGSEA, per germline. Between the trimmed V and J ends, which lost 0 bases and 6 bases, there was a span of 18 bases. The CDR3 region has the DNA TGCAGCGTTGAAGATTCCCAGTTCCGTGGGGGCGAGCAGTACTTC. Amino acids: CSVEDSQFRGGEQYF.

This sequence joins TRBV9 and TRBJ2-7; D not certain. Germline CDR1 SGDLS, CDR2 YYNGEE. This CDR3 spans 12 amino acids. Trimming cost V 4 bases and J 2 bases, with 7 bases left between them. The chain's CDR3 is CASSPATYEQYF. The CDR3 DNA sequence: TGTGCCAGCAGCCCAGCGACCTACGAGCAGTACTTC.

This chain uses TRBV20-1 with TRBJ2-7; 11 nucleotides line up with TRBD2. The CDR3 totals 14 residues. Germline trimming cut 6 bases from V and 9 bases from J; bases unmatched to any gene: 13. CDR1 DFQATT and CDR2 SNEGSKA come from the germline V gene (reference sequence). CDR3 residues: CSAGTGLAATGQYF. The DNA for the CDR3 is TGCAGTGCCGGAACGGGACTAGCGGCTACGGGGCAGTACTTC.

This clonotype was seen once. The chain carries TRBV2 and TRBJ2-3; D remains unclear. In germline, CDR1 is SNHLY, CDR2 FYNNEI. V was cut by 3 bases and J by 1 base, with 8 bases left in between. The CDR3 is 14 residues long. In DNA, the CDR3 is TGTGCCAGCAGTGATTTTGCGGGCACAGATACGCAGTATTTT. Translated: CASSDFAGTDTQYF.